This T cell receptor (beta chain) appears in the sequencing data of a study of identical twins. Unmatched junction bases numbered 8, after V lost 2 bases and J lost 6 bases. The CDR3 sequence is 15 residues long. Germline CDR1 SGHRS, CDR2 YFSETQ. TCRdb reprocessed the 5' RACE reads via MiXCR and lists one record per CDR3 protein. The data show 200,000 to 300,000 distinct CDR3 sequences, 7.5% seen once. This clonotype was detected ten times or more. This sample also belongs to another study, concerning yellow fever vaccine responses in identical twins.

The genes are TRBV5-1 and TRBJ2-1, with 7 nucleotides matching TRBD1. Sample: CD8+ T cells sorted from blood. This clonotype originated in a woman between 18 and 30 years old in good health. DNA of the CDR3: TGCGCCAGCAGCTTAGATGACAGGGCCGGCAATGAGCAGTTCTTC. Protein sequence: CASSLDDRAGNEQFF.